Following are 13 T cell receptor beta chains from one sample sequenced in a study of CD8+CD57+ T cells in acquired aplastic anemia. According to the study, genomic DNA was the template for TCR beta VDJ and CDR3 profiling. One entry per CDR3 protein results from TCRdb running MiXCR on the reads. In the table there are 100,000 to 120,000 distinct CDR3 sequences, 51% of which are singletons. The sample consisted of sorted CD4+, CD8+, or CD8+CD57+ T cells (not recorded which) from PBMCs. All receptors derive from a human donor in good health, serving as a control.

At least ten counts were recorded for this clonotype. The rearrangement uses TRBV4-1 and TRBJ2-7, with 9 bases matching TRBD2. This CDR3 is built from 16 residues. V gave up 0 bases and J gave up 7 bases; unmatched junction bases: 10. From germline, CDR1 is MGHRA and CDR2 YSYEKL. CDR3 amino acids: CASSQDRLAGRTEQYF. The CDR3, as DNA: TGCGCCAGCAGCCAAGATAGGCTAGCGGGGCGTACGGAGCAGTACTTC.

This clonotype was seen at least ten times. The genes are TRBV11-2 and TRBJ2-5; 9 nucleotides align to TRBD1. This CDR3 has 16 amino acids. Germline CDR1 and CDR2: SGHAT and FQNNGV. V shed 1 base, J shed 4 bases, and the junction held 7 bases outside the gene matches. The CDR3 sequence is CASSLASRQGGETQYF. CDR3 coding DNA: TGTGCCAGCAGCTTAGCCTCACGACAGGGGGGAGAGACCCAGTACTTC.

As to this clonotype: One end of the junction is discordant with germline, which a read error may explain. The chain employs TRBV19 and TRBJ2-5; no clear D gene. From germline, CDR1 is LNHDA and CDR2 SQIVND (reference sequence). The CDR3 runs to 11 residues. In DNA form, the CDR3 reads TGTGCCAATAGTCTACAAGAGACCCAGTACTTC. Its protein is CANSLQETQYF.

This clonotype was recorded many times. CDR3 bases: TGCAGCGTTGAAGATCTGCAGCAGAACTATGGCTACACCTTC. It specifies CSVEDLQQNYGYTF. The V gene is TRBV29-1, the J gene TRBJ1-2; D unresolved. Trimming shortened V by 0 bases and J by 2 bases, and 10 bases separated the two germline ends. The CDR3 is made up of 14 amino acids. The V gene's germline CDR1 is SQVTM and CDR2 ANQGSEA.

The CDR3 DNA reads as TGCAGTGCAGGCTCCGGGACCAAAGAGACCCAGTACTTC. Its protein is CSAGSGTKETQYF. This chain joins TRBV20-1 and TRBJ2-7; D tentatively fits TRBD1 or TRBD2 (5 bases each). The J call may not be correct, given that the DNA end is closer to TRBJ2-5. Germline V gene lookup returns CDR1 DFQATT and CDR2 SNEGSKA (reference sequence). The CDR3 length is 13 residues.

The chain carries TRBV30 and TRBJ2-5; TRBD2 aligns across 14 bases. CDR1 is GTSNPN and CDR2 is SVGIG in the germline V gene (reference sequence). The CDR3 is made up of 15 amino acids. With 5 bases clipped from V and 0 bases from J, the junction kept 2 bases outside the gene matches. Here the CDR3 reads CAWGTSGGHQETQYF. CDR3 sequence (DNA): TGTGCCTGGGGGACTAGCGGGGGACACCAAGAGACCCAGTACTTC.

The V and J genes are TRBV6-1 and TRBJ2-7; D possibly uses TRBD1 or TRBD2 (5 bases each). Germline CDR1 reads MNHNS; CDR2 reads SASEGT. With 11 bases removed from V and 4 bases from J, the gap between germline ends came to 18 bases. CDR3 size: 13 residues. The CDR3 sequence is CASTGGPEYEQYF. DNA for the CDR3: TGTGCCTCAACAGGAGGTCCTGAATACGAGCAGTACTTC.

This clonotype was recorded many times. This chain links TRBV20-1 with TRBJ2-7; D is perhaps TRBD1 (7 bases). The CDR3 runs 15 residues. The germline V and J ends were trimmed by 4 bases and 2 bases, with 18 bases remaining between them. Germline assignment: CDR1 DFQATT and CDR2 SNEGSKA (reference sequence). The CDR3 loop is CSAIEGAGLTYEQYF. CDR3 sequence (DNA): TGCAGTGCTATCGAGGGGGCGGGACTCACCTACGAGCAGTACTTC.

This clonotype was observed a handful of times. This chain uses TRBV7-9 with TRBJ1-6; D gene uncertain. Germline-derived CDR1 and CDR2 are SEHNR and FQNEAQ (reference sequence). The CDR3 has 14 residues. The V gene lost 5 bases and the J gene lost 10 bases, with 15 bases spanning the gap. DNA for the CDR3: TGTGCCAGCAGCCCTGACACCCCTGGCTCACCCCTCCACTTT. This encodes CASSPDTPGSPLHF.

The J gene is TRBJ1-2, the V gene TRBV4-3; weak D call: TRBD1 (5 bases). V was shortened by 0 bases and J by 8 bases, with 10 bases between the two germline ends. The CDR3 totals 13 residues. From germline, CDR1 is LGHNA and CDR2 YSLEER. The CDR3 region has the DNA TGCGCCAGCAGCCAAGATGGGGGTGACGGCTACACCTTC. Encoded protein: CASSQDGGDGYTF.

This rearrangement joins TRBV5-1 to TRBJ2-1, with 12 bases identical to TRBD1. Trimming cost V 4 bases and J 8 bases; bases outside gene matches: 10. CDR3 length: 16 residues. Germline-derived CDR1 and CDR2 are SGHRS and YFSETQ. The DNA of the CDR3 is TGCGCCAGCAGCGTAGATCCGGGACAGGGGGCCGATGAGCAGTTCTTC. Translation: CASSVDPGQGADEQFF.

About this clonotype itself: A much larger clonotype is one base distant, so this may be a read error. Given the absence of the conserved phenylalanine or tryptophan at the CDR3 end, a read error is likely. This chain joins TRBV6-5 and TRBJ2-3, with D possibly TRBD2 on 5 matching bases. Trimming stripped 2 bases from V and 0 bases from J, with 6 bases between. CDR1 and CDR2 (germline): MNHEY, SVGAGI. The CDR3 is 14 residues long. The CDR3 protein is CASSYTGSTDTQYV. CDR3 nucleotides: TGTGCCAGCAGTTACACGGGGAGCACAGATACGCAGTATGTT.

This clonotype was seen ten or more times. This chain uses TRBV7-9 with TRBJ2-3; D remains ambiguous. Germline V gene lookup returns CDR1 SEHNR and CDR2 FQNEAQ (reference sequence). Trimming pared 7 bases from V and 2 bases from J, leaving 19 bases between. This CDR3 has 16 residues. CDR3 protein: CASTAPGGPNTDTQYF. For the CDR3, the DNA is TGTGCCAGCACCGCTCCAGGTGGGCCCAACACAGATACGCAGTATTTT.